Only one count was recorded for the clone carrying this TCR beta chain. Healthy controls were blood donor buffy coats. The data were taken from a study of STAT5B mutations in CD4+ large granular lymphocyte leukemia. Some clones are missing from TCRdb's copy, which holds only in-frame ones; the method was immunoSEQ multiplex PCR. The sample holds 25,000 to 35,000 clones, about 74% seen once. Sequenced: CD4+ T cells from blood buffy coats. The sequence was obtained from a human donor in good health.

CDR3 coding DNA: TGTGCCAGCAGTAAAATGACTAGCGGGGGAACAGATACGCAGTATTTT. It specifies CASSKMTSGGTDTQYF. This sequence joins TRBV2 and TRBJ2-3; 12 positions match TRBD2. Germline V gives CDR1 SNHLY, CDR2 FYNNEI. With 5 bases clipped from V and 3 bases from J, the junction kept 6 bases outside the gene matches. The CDR3 is 16 amino acids.